The 18 T cell receptor beta chains reported below all come from one sample, sequenced in a study of T cells in Graves' hyperthyroidism and ophthalmopathy. Amplified regions were TCR beta CDR3 sequences from RNA transcripts. The HTBI primer set was used in a first-round RT-PCR of the TCR CDR3. TCRdb reprocessed the multiplex PCR reads via MiXCR and lists one record per CDR3 protein. The table lists fewer than 500,000 distinct CDR3 sequences, about 13% of them singletons. The specimen sequenced was blood. These receptors all come from a man younger than 45 with Graves' hyperthyroidism that later progressed to Graves' ophthalmopathy.

The V and J genes are TRBV20-1 and TRBJ1-3; a possible D gene is TRBD1 (6 bases). V was shortened by 3 bases and J by 15 bases, with 15 bases between the two germline ends. Germline V lookup: CDR1 DFQATT, CDR2 SNEGSKA (reference sequence). CDR3 length: 11 residues. CDR3 loop: CSARIGGGAYF. The DNA of the CDR3 is TGCAGTGCTAGGATCGGCGGGGGGGCATATTTT.

Ten or more counts support this clonotype. The chain is built from TRBV29-1 and TRBJ2-7; D perhaps matches TRBD2 (5 bases). Germline loops: CDR1 SQVTM, CDR2 ANQGSEA. V was pared by 4 bases and J by 6 bases, with 10 bases between. There are 11 residues in the CDR3. CDR3 bases: TGCAGCGTTGTGAGGGTCGGCGAGCAGTACTTC. It codes for CSVVRVGEQYF.

There are many counts of this clonotype. The genes are TRBV30 and TRBJ1-5; D is possibly TRBD1 (5 bases). There are 12 residues in the CDR3. From germline, CDR1 is GTSNPN and CDR2 SVGIG (reference sequence). V shed 0 bases and J shed 6 bases, with 6 bases lying between them. CDR3 nucleotide sequence: TGTGCCTGGAGTGTGGGGGTTCAGCCCCAGCATTTT. This sequence encodes CAWSVGVQPQHF.

This clonotype was seen many times. The chain carries TRBV27 and TRBJ2-2; 11 positions match TRBD2. The CDR3 runs 15 residues. With V trimmed by 3 bases and J by 7 bases, 4 bases remained unmatched. Germline lookup yields CDR1 MNHEY and CDR2 SMNVEV (reference sequence). CDR3 loop: CASSLASGGFGELFF. The CDR3 region has the DNA TGTGCCAGCAGTTTGGCTAGCGGGGGGTTCGGGGAGCTGTTTTTT.

Here the CDR3 reads CASSVLGAGGPYEQFF. CDR3 sequence (DNA): TGTGCCAGCAGCGTACTAGGAGCGGGGGGGCCCTATGAGCAGTTCTTC. The chain couples TRBV9 to TRBJ2-1; 10 nucleotides align to TRBD2. Trimming cost V 1 base and J 8 bases; bases outside gene matches: 9. The germline V gene has CDR1 SGDLS and CDR2 YYNGEE. The CDR3 contains 16 residues. Full variable domain (rest looked up from reference TRBV9 and TRBJ2-1): DSGVTQTPKHLITATGQRVTLRCSPRSGDLSVYWYQQSLDQGLQFLIQYYNGEERAKGNILERFSAQQFPDLHSELNLSSLELGDSALYFCASSVLGAGGPYEQFFGPGTRLTVL.

This rearrangement joins TRBV19 to TRBJ2-7, with TRBD2 matching over 10 bases. Unmatched junction bases numbered 7, after V lost 4 bases and J lost 4 bases. In germline, CDR1 is LNHDA, CDR2 SQIVND (reference sequence). CDR3 length: 15 amino acids. CDR3 nucleotides: TGTGCCAGTAGTACAGAGGCTAGCGGGGGATACGAGCAGTACTTC. Translation gives CASSTEASGGYEQYF.

V gene TRBV18 combines with J gene TRBJ2-7; 10 positions agree with TRBD1. V lost 2 bases and J lost 3; bases outside the gene matches: 4. This CDR3 comprises 15 residues. Per germline, CDR1 KGHSH and CDR2 LQKENI. The CDR3 is CASSPGRDRGYEQYF. The DNA of the CDR3 is TGTGCCAGCTCACCAGGCCGGGACAGGGGCTACGAGCAGTACTTC.

This clonotype appeared a few times. The chain uses TRBV20-1 and TRBJ1-6, with 7 nucleotides matching TRBD1. Germline V gene data show CDR1 as DFQATT and CDR2 as SNEGSKA (reference sequence). The CDR3 totals 14 residues. The V and J ends lost 2 bases and 14 bases, in that order; junction bases with no gene match: 12. CDR3 residues: CSARRATGLETLHF. The DNA of the CDR3 is TGCAGTGCTAGACGAGCGACAGGGCTAGAGACCCTCCACTTT.

In the case of this clonotype: Possible read error: a much larger clone is one base away. V gene TRBV7-9 combines with J gene TRBJ2-7, with TRBD1 matching 9 bases. V gave up 1 base and J gave up 5 bases; unmatched junction bases: 6. Germline-derived CDR1 and CDR2 are SEHNR and FQNEAQ (reference sequence). The CDR3 runs 15 residues. CDR3: CASSLVGQGVHEQYF. CDR3 nucleotides: TGTGCCAGCAGCTTAGTGGGACAGGGAGTCCACGAGCAGTACTTC. The complete variable domain, with remaining parts taken from reference TRBV7-9 and TRBJ2-7, reads DTGVSQNPRHKITKRGQNVTFRCDPISEHNRLYWYRQTLGQGPEFLTYFQNEAQLEKSRLLSDRFSAERPKGSFSTLEIQRTEQGDSAMYLCASSLVGQGVHEQYFGPGTRLTVT.

This chain links TRBV24-1 with TRBJ2-5; no clear D gene. V lost 2 bases, J lost 7 bases, and 4 bases lay in between. Germline V CDR1 and CDR2: KGHDR, SFDVKD. This CDR3 is 11 amino acids long. CDR3 bases: TGTGCCACCAGTGATTCCCGGACCCAGTACTTC. The encoded protein is CATSDSRTQYF.

This clonotype was observed many times. The chain combines TRBV27 with TRBJ1-2; D gene unclear. The CDR3 covers 12 residues. The germline gives CDR1 MNHEY, CDR2 SMNVEV (reference sequence). V shed 8 bases and J shed 7 bases, with 14 bases lying between them. The CDR3 coding sequence is TGTGCCAGCGGTCCTACTAAGTCTGGCTACACCTTC. Encoded protein: CASGPTKSGYTF.

This clonotype was seen only a few times. J is TRBJ2-5 and V is TRBV3-1, with 12 positions matching TRBD1. Germline V gene data show CDR1 as LGHDT and CDR2 as YNNKEL (reference sequence). V shed 3 bases, J shed 5 bases, and the junction held 7 bases outside the gene matches. The CDR3 length is 16 residues. This CDR3 reads CASSHTGTGGVETQYF. Here the CDR3 DNA reads TGTGCCAGCAGCCACACCGGGACAGGGGGCGTTGAGACCCAGTACTTC.

This clonotype was found a few times. This rearrangement joins TRBV6-1 to TRBJ1-1; 11 bases line up with TRBD1. V was clipped by 6 bases and J by 0 bases; unmatched bases: 6. The CDR3 contains 16 residues. Germline V gene sequence: CDR1 MNHNS, CDR2 SASEGT. CDR3 nucleotides: TGTGCCAGCAGGACGTGGACAGGGGGCCTGAACACTGAAGCTTTCTTT. As protein: CASRTWTGGLNTEAFF.

This clonotype was observed many times. CDR3 region: CASSGASGRQETQYF. As DNA, the CDR3 is TGTGCCAGCAGCGGGGCTAGCGGGAGACAAGAGACCCAGTACTTC. This rearrangement joins TRBV5-4 to TRBJ2-5, with 10 positions matching TRBD2. Trimming cost V 4 bases and J 2 bases; bases outside gene matches: 5. CDR1 is SGHNT and CDR2 is YYREEE in the germline V gene (reference sequence). The CDR3 is 15 residues long.

This clonotype has only a few counts. The chain combines TRBV20-1 with TRBJ1-4, with unresolved D. The CDR3 totals 14 residues. V dropped 6 bases and J dropped 5 bases, with 16 bases sitting between them. Germline CDR1 reads DFQATT; CDR2 reads SNEGSKA (reference sequence). CDR3 residues: CSAASRRGNEKLFF. In DNA, the CDR3 is TGCAGTGCGGCTTCCCGCAGAGGGAATGAAAAACTGTTTTTT.

This clonotype came up many times. The gene calls are TRBV24-1 and TRBJ1-2, with D possibly matching TRBD1 (5 bases). Trimming took off 3 bases at V and 6 bases at J, with 16 bases between the two ends. The length of the CDR3 is 15 residues. Germline V gene data show CDR1 as KGHDR and CDR2 as SFDVKD. The CDR3 protein is CATSDRAPGIHGYTF. The CDR3 DNA sequence: TGTGCCACCAGTGATCGGGCCCCAGGGATCCATGGCTACACCTTC.

In its sample, this clonotype was seen many times. The chain joins TRBV13 to TRBJ1-2; 8 positions match TRBD1. Per the germline V gene, CDR1 is PRHDT and CDR2 is FYEKMQ (reference sequence). The V segment lost 5 bases and the J segment 0 bases; nucleotides outside the gene matches: 5. This CDR3 contains 15 residues. Here the CDR3 DNA reads TGTGCCAGCAGCCCCCCGGGACAGGCTAACTATGGCTACACCTTC. This sequence encodes CASSPPGQANYGYTF. Filled out from reference TRBV13 and TRBJ1-2, the complete variable domain reads AAGVIQSPRHLIKEKRETATLKCYPIPRHDTVYWYQQGPGQDPQFLISFYEKMQSDKGSIPDRFSAQQFSDYHSELNMSSLELGDSALYFCASSPPGQANYGYTFGSGTRLTVV.

This clonotype was detected many times. This chain links TRBV18 with TRBJ1-2; possibly TRBD1 for D (6 bases). Germline CDR1 is KGHSH and CDR2 is LQKENI. V was shortened by 1 base and J by 8 bases, with 23 bases between the two germline ends. The CDR3 is made up of 17 amino acids. The CDR3 DNA reads TGTGCCAGCTCACCACTAGCCAATACTCTACAGGGTGGAGGCTACACCTTC. This codes for CASSPLANTLQGGGYTF. The full variable domain, completed using reference TRBV18 and TRBJ1-2, is NAGVMQNPRHLVRRRGQEARLRCSPMKGHSHVYWYRQLPEEGLKFMVYLQKENIIDESGMPKERFSAEFPKEGPSILRIQQVVRGDSAAYFCASSPLANTLQGGGYTFGSGTRLTVV.